This TCR beta chain was documented in a study of T cell responses to AZD1222 COVID-19 vaccine (dated by TCRdb to the early 2020s). At the level of the whole study: AZD1222 recipients with second doses at about 4 weeks or about 12 weeks were pooled, because spike-specific TCR depth and breadth did not differ between schedules. TCR sequencing was performed for over 230 trial participants, of whom 200 to 210 were given two doses of AZD1222 and 26 were given two doses of MenACWY control vaccine. Enrollment into the trials was organized by age into subgroups of 18-55, 56-69 and 70-plus years, and those subgroups contained about 160, 30 and 59 TCR-sequenced participants, respectively.

The CDR3 spans 14 residues, from the cysteine through the phenylalanine. Solely the CDR3 DNA is kept, with 42 bases framed from the first base. CDR1 and CDR2 are drawn from the germline V gene: MDHEN, SYDVKM. At the junction V is shortened by 5 bases and J by 7 bases, with 16 bases in between. The CDR3 regions of human TCRbeta chains were analyzed by immunosequencing. Per the original workflow: TCRs in the repertoires were matched against a reference library of SARS-CoV-2-specific TCRs that had been generated with the MIRA antigen-specificity platform. Breadth meant the fraction of unique TCRs that were SARS-CoV-2-associated, whereas depth meant the fraction of total T cells that were SARS-CoV-2-associated. Using the MIRA data, each spike-specific TCR was mapped to the spike region that the TCR reacts to and placed in a CD4 or CD8 class. Log10-transformed breadth and depth values were compared by one-way ANOVA with Sidak's multiple comparisons tests. As stored in TCRdb, this immuneACCESS dataset retains in-frame rearrangements with V and J assigned. A fraction of the clones does not appear; measured against another copy, unresolved V genes explain less than half of the discrepancy, and the remainder lacks a known reason. For V, J and clone size, that table is used; D and trimming come from the DNA. Across this sample there are 65,000 to 85,000 clones, with 88% seen only once. Around 9.9% of the sample belongs to the ten largest clones.

The sample's time point, from its label and the paper: baseline before first vaccination. Vaccinee samples came from UK trials COV001 and COV002, including a single-blind randomized controlled phase 2/3 trial of AZD1222 (ChAdOx1 nCoV-19) in healthy adults. Trial participant PBMC samples were collected at day 0 and day 28 after the second dose for TCRbeta chain sequencing. Findings and caveats that apply to the study as a whole: Nearly half of unique spike-specific TCRs reportedly recognized epitopes outside regions mutated in the B.1.351 and B.1.1.7 variants. Conclusions about previously exposed vaccinees are limited, since just 5 or 6 AZD1222 recipients were seropositive for SARS-CoV-2 at baseline. In the small 56-69-year group, the increase in depth fell short of significance, most likely because of low power. Because no samples from the day 14 peak response were available, repertoires could be characterized only after the peak T cell response. The whole spike protein was spanned by vaccine-associated CD4 TCRs, and dominant responses were seen in regions 160-218 and 743-854. Participants were mostly white British, with more females than males. The authors suggested clonal diversity may have been underestimated. After two AZD1222 doses, spike-specific TCR breadth and depth were significantly higher than at day 0 and than in MenACWY recipients.

Comment on this clone: It lacks a known antigen. No base qualities exist here, and no much larger clone lies one base off it.

Here the sequenced sample was peripheral blood, taken on day 0 of AZD1222 vaccination. The TCR was taken from an adult in good health. Recombination joined TRBV28 with TRBJ2-3; D gene: possibly TRBD2, on 5 matching bases. The nucleotides read TGTGCCAGCAGTCCCGATGCTAGCCGTAATACGCAGTATTTT. It specifies CASSPDASRNTQYF. Extended through the reference TRBV28 and TRBJ2-3 proteins, this CDR3 yields the full variable domain: DVKVTQSSRYLVKRTGEKVFLECVQDMDHENMFWYRQDPGLGLRLIYFSYDVKMKEKGDIPEGYSVSREKKERFSLILESASTNQTSMYLCASSPDASRNTQYFGPGTRLTVL.